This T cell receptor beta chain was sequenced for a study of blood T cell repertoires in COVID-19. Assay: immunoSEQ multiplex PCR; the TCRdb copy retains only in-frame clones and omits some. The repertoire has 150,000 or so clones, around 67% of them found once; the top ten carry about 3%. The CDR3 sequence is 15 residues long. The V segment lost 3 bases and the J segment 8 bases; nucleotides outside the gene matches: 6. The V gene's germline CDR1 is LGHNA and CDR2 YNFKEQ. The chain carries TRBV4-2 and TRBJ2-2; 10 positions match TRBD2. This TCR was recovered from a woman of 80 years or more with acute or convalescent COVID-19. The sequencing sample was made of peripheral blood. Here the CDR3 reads CASSQASGSVGELFF. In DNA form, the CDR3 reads TGTGCCAGCAGCCAGGCTAGCGGGAGTGTGGGGGAGCTGTTTTTT.